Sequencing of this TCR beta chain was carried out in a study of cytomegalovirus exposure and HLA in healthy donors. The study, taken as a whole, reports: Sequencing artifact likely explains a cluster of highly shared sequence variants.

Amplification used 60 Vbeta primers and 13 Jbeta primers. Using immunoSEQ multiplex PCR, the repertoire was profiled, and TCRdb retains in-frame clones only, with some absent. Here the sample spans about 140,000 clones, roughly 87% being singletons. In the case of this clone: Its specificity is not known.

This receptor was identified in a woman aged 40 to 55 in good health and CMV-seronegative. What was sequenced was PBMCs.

The DNA of the CDR3 is TGTGCCAGCAGGGGGGGACGAAGCACAGATACGCAGTATTTT. It codes for CASRGGRSTDTQYF. This chain connects TRBV7-9 to TRBJ2-3, with D possibly being TRBD2 (6 bases). Trimming removed 6 bases from V and 0 bases from J, with 10 bases in between. CDR3 length equals 14 residues. Germline V CDR1 and CDR2: SEHNR, FQNEAQ (reference sequence).